This section outlines one TCR beta chain sequence together with its context. The CDR3 has 15 residues. Germline CDR1 reads LGHNA; CDR2 reads YSLEER. With 4 bases removed from V and 4 bases from J, the gap between germline ends came to 14 bases. This sample stems from a study of T cells after somatic rescue of genetic block. The protocol was immunoSEQ multiplex PCR, while the TCRdb copy is restricted to in-frame clones and leaves out a portion. The sample has roughly 110,000 clones, about nine tenths seen once. This clonotype was sampled from a woman under 30. J is TRBJ2-1 and V is TRBV4-3; D could derive from TRBD1 or TRBD2 (5 bases each). Sequences were obtained from peripheral blood mononuclear cells (PBMCs). CDR3: CASSPSWGSYNEQFF. The CDR3 bases are TGCGCCAGCAGCCCCTCTTGGGGGTCTTACAATGAGCAGTTCTTC.